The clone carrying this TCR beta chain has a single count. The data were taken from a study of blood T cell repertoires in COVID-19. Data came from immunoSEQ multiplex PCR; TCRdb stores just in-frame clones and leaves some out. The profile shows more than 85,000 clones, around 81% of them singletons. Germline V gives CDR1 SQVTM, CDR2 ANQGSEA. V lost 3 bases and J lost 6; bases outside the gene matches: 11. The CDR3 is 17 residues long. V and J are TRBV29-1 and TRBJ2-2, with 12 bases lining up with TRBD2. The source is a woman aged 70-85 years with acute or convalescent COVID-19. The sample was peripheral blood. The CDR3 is CSVEKTSGSRLAGELFF. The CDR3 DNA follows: TGCAGCGTTGAGAAGACTAGCGGGAGCCGCTTGGCCGGGGAGCTGTTTTTT.